A single sample is the source of the 9 T cell receptor beta chains below, sequenced in a study of T cells in Graves' hyperthyroidism and ophthalmopathy. RNA transcripts gave rise to amplified TCR beta CDR3 regions. In the first-round RT-PCR of the TCR CDR3, the HTBI primer set was used. TCRdb fed the multiplex PCR reads into MiXCR, producing one record per CDR3 protein. The sample shows 300,000 to 500,000 distinct CDR3 sequences, 11% to 15% of them seen only once. Specimen: blood. These receptors came from a man aged 45-60 years with Graves' ophthalmopathy.

This clonotype was picked up many times. The gene calls are TRBV18 and TRBJ2-7, with 8 nucleotides matching TRBD1. This CDR3 is 14 amino acids long. V was clipped by 3 bases and J by 3 bases; unmatched bases: 4. Germline V gene sequence: CDR1 KGHSH, CDR2 LQKENI. This CDR3 is CASSPGQGRYEQYF. For the CDR3, the DNA is TGTGCCAGCTCACCCGGACAGGGACGCTACGAGCAGTACTTC.

The sample holds many counts of this clonotype. The junction departs from germline at one end; a sequencing error may be responsible. V usage is TRBV29-1 and J usage is TRBJ2-1, with unresolved D. CDR1 is SQVTM and CDR2 is ANQGSEA in the germline V gene. The CDR3 runs to 11 residues. The CDR3: CSVVSYNEQFF. CDR3 bases: TGCAGTGTTGTCAGCTACAATGAGCAGTTCTTC.

The genes are TRBV28 and TRBJ1-6; D gene ambiguous. CDR3 size: 13 residues. CDR1 is MDHEN and CDR2 is SYDVKM in the germline V gene. Deletions cut 3 bases from V and 6 bases from J, with 6 bases between. The CDR3 DNA sequence: TGTGCCAGCAGTTTCCGCGGTAATTCACCCCTCCACTTT. It encodes CASSFRGNSPLHF.

This clonotype was seen at least ten times. The chain links TRBV7-2 to TRBJ2-1, with TRBD2 identical over 10 bases. Germline values: CDR1 SGHTA, CDR2 FQGNSA. V trimming: 6 bases; J trimming: 6 bases; junction bases outside the gene matches: 2. The CDR3 loop spans 13 amino acids. Here the CDR3 DNA reads TGTGCCAGCAGGAGCGGGAGGGCCAATGAGCAGTTCTTC. Translation gives CASRSGRANEQFF.

As regards this clonotype: Being one base from a much bigger clone, this may be a read error. The chain combines TRBV7-2 with TRBJ2-3, with TRBD2 as a possible D gene (7 bases). V was trimmed by 4 bases and J by 10 bases, leaving 24 bases between them. CDR3 length equals 16 residues. CDR1 is SGHTA and CDR2 is FQGNSA in the germline V gene. In DNA, the CDR3 is TGTGCCAGCAGCTCGGGGGGCGGGAAGCCTTCGGATGCGCAGTATTTT. It translates to CASSSGGGKPSDAQYF. The variable domain in full, completed from reference TRBV7-2 and TRBJ2-3, reads GAGVSQSPSNKVTEKGKDVELRCDPISGHTALYWYRQSLGQGLEFLIYFQGNSAPDKSGLPSDRFSAERTGGSVSTLTIQRTQQEDSAVYLCASSSGGGKPSDAQYFGPGTRLTVL.

The rearrangement joins TRBV27 to TRBJ1-5; weak D call: TRBD1 (5 bases). V lost 8 bases and J lost 3, with 20 bases in between. The CDR3 is 16 residues long. Looked up from germline, CDR1 is MNHEY and CDR2 is SMNVEV (reference sequence). Written as DNA, the CDR3 is TGTGCCAGCCGCACCTCTTGGGGCAGGGACAATCAGCCCCAGCATTTT. It yields the protein CASRTSWGRDNQPQHF.

V is TRBV5-1 and J is TRBJ1-6; 11 bases agree with TRBD1. The CDR3 loop spans 12 amino acids. The V gene's germline CDR1 is SGHRS and CDR2 YFSETQ. The V and J ends lost 7 bases and 10 bases, in that order; junction bases with no gene match: 1. The chain's CDR3 is CASGQGASPLHF. CDR3 DNA sequence: TGCGCCAGCGGACAGGGGGCCTCACCCCTCCACTTT.

A few counts support this clonotype. The CDR3, as DNA: TGTGCCACCAATGGACAGGGGAAGTCACCCCTCCACTTT. Translating it yields CATNGQGKSPLHF. This chain connects TRBV19 to TRBJ1-6; TRBD1 matches at 9 bases. V lost 10 bases and J lost 10; bases outside the gene matches: 8. In germline, CDR1 is LNHDA, CDR2 SQIVND (reference sequence). CDR3 length: 13 residues.

This clonotype was counted at least ten times. The CDR3: CASTMWGNTEAFF. Written as DNA, the CDR3 is TGTGCCAGCACTATGTGGGGGAACACTGAAGCTTTCTTT. This chain joins TRBV2 and TRBJ1-1; D call uncertain. This CDR3 contains 13 residues. The V end was cut by 7 bases, the J end by 1 base, with 10 bases between. Germline CDR1 SNHLY, CDR2 FYNNEI.